A selection of T cell receptor beta chains follows, all from one sample in a study of blood T cell repertoires in COVID-19. Clones were read by immunoSEQ multiplex PCR, and TCRdb kept only the in-frame ones, dropping some. The sample lists 200,000 to 250,000 clones; about 80% were seen once. The source material was PBMCs or T cells enriched from blood (not recorded which). All receptors derive from a woman aged 40 to 55 with acute COVID-19. Each CDR3 is given with its conserved first and last residue. The D gene is left open where the match is weak. Part of the rows lack a size; the others show once, few, many or a class for expanded clones.

length	V	size	D	J	CDR3	DNA
15	TRBV19	once	TRBD1	TRBJ2-1	CASSIEDRGWNEQFF	TGTGCCAGTAGTATCGAGGACAGGGGTTGGAATGAGCAGTTCTTC
15	TRBV6-5	NA	NA	TRBJ2-2	CASSYSRGGTGELFF	TGTGCCAGCAGTTACTCGCGGGGCGGGACCGGGGAGCTGTTTTTT
14	TRBV11-2	NA	TRBD1	TRBJ2-7	CASSLTGPLSEQYF	TGTGCCAGCAGCTTGACAGGGCCTCTTAGCGAGCAGTACTTC
15	TRBV5-1	NA	NA	TRBJ2-3	CASSLAGTSTDTQYF	TGCGCCAGCAGCTTGGCCGGGACTAGCACAGATACGCAGTATTTT
15	TRBV6-4	NA	TRBD1	TRBJ2-7	CASSVQGGSTYEQYF	TGTGCCAGCAGTGTACAGGGGGGCAGTACCTACGAGCAGTACTTC
18	TRBV2	NA	TRBD2	TRBJ2-1	CASSLTSGGPGSYNEQFF	TGTGCCAGCAGTCTGACTAGCGGGGGGCCGGGCTCCTACAATGAGCAGTTCTTC
13	TRBV29-1	NA	NA	TRBJ1-1	CSSSSGVDTEAFF	TGCAGCTCCTCCTCGGGGGTTGACACTGAAGCTTTCTTT
12	TRBV2	NA	TRBD2	TRBJ2-7	CASRLAGEIRYF	TGTGCCAGCAGACTAGCGGGGGAGATAAGGTACTTC
15	TRBV7-2	NA	NA	TRBJ1-6	CASSGTQYGTGPLHF	TGTGCCAGCAGCGGGACTCAGTATGGGACGGGGCCCCTCCACTTT
14	TRBV4-1	NA	TRBD1	TRBJ1-6	CASSLGQPNSPLHF	TGCGCCAGCAGCTTGGGACAGCCCAATTCACCCCTCCACTTT
14	TRBV29-1	NA	TRBD2	TRBJ2-3	CSVSGGAGTDTQYF	TGCAGCGTGAGCGGGGGGGCCGGGACAGATACGCAGTATTTT
14	TRBV7-9	NA	NA	TRBJ1-2	CASSLDISIYGYTF	TGTGCCAGCAGCTTGGACATTTCAATCTATGGCTACACCTTC
13	TRBV7-3	NA	NA	TRBJ1-1	CASSSSPGSEAFF	TGTGCCAGCAGCTCTTCACCGGGGTCTGAAGCTTTCTTT
14	TRBV19	NA	NA	TRBJ2-1	CASAPTLLYNEQFF	TGTGCCAGTGCCCCCACTTTACTTTACAATGAGCAGTTCTTC
16	TRBV4-2	NA	TRBD2	TRBJ2-7	CASSQPGTSGIYEQYF	TGTGCCAGCAGCCAACCCGGGACTAGCGGGATCTACGAGCAGTACTTC
16	TRBV7-6	NA	NA	TRBJ2-1	CASSPPPSEGDNEQFF	TGTGCCAGCAGCCCTCCCCCCTCGGAGGGCGATAATGAGCAGTTCTTC